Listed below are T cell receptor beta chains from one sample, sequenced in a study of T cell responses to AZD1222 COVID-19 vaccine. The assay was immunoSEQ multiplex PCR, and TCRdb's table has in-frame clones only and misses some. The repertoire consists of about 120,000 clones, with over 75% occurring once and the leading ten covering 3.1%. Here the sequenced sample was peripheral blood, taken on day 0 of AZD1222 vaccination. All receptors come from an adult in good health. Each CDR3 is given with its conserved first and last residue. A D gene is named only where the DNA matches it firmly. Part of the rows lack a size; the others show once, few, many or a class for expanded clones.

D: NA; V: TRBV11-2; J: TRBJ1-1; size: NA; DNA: TGTGCCAGCAGCTTACAGGGAGGTTATACTTACACTGAAGCTTTCTTT; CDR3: CASSLQGGYTYTEAFF
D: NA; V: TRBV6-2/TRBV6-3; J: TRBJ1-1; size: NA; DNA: TGTGCCAGCAGTTACCTTAGGGACACTGAAGCTTTCTTT; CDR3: CASSYLRDTEAFF
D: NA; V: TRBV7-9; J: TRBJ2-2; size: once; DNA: TGTGCCAGCAGCTTTAGCTCCGGGGAGCTGTTTTTT; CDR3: CASSFSSGELFF
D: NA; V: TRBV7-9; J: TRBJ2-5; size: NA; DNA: TGTGCCAGCAGCCCCTGGGGGGCTTCTGGAGAGACCCAGTACTTC; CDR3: CASSPWGASGETQYF
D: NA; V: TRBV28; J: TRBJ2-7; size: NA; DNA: TGTGCCAGCAGTATTACAAGACCAGGGGTGGGGGAGCAGTACTTC; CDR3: CASSITRPGVGEQYF
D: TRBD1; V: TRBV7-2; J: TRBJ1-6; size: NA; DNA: TGTGCCAGCAGCTTAAGGACAGGGGAATCACCCCTCCACTTT; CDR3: CASSLRTGESPLHF
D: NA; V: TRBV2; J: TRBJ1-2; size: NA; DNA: TGTGCCAGCAGGGTAGACAGGCAAGCTAACTATGGCTACACCTTC; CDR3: CASRVDRQANYGYTF
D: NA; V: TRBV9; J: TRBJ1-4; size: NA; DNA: TGTGCCAGCAGCCTGCATGACACAACAACTAATGAAAAACTGTTTTTT; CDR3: CASSLHDTTTNEKLFF
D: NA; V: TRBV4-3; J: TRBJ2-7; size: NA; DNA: TGCGCCAGCAGCCAAGACTGGACCTACGAGCAGTACTTC; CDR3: CASSQDWTYEQYF
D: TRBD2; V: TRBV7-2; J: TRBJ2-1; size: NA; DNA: TGTGCCAGCTCCCCTCCGGGACTAGCCGACCTACGGGGGAACAATGAGCAGTTCTTC; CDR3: CASSPPGLADLRGNNEQFF
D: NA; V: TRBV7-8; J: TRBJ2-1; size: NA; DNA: TGTGCCAGCAGCTCCCTATCACTAGGGGAGTACAATGAGCAGTTCTTC; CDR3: CASSSLSLGEYNEQFF
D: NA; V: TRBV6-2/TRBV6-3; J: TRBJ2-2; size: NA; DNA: TGTGCCAGCAGTCCATACCTCACAGGTACCGGGGAGCTGTTTTTT; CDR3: CASSPYLTGTGELFF
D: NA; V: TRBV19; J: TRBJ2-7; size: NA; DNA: TGTGCCAGTAGTTCCACCCCTGGGACGGGATACTACGAGCAGTACTTC; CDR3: CASSSTPGTGYYEQYF
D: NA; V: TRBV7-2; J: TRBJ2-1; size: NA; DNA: TGTGCCAGCAGCCCAGACGGGGGACACTACAATGAGCAGTTCTTC; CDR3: CASSPDGGHYNEQFF
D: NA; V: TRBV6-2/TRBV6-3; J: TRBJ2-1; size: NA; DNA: TGTGCCAGCAGTTACGGTTGGGGGTATGAGCAGTTCTTC; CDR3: CASSYGWGYEQFF
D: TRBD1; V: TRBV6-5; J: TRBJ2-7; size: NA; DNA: TGTGCCAGCCAAGGGGCAGGGGGTTTCGAGCAGTACTTC; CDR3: CASQGAGGFEQYF
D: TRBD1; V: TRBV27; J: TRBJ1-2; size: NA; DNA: TGTGCCAGCAGTTTTTACCCACAGGGGGCAAACCGAAACTATGGCTACACCTTC; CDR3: CASSFYPQGANRNYGYTF
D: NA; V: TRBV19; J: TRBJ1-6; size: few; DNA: TGTGCCAGTAGTATATCCGCAGACTCGGGATCACCCCTCCACTTT; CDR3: CASSISADSGSPLHF
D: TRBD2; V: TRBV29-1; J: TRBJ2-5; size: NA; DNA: TGCAGCGTTGGAGGACGGGGGGGCCTAGGGCAAGAGACCCAGTACTTC; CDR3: CSVGGRGGLGQETQYF